This T cell receptor (beta chain) was identified in a study of T cells after yellow fever vaccination. Study results and caveats: Weaker, the secondary response peaked sooner, at day 5 versus 15. Booster sampling recovered most clones from primary vaccination (around 97% CD4, 80% to 90% CD8). There was a possibility that FACS-sorted repertoires contained abundant clonotypes contaminating from the bulk population. Few clonotypes appeared in both CD4 and CD8 compartments.

This clonotype has ten or more counts. Its target is unknown. TCRdb re-analysed the 5' RACE reads in MiXCR, keeping a single row per CDR3 protein. This sample carries around 530,000 distinct CDR3 sequences, about a sixth of them seen once, and the ten largest clones take approximately 15%. V was shortened by 2 bases and J by 2 bases, with 23 bases between the two germline ends. The CDR3 is 19 residues long. This receptor was identified in a man aged 18 to 29 who received the YFV17D yellow fever vaccine. The chain is built from TRBV12-3 or TRBV12-4 and TRBJ2-3; possibly TRBD1 for D (6 bases). Material: PBMCs, obtained 5 days after the first yellow fever vaccination. The DNA for the CDR3 is TGTGCCAGCAGTTTATTTCAAATGTCGTACAGGGATTTCACAGATACGCAGTATTTT. Amino acids: CASSLFQMSYRDFTDTQYF.